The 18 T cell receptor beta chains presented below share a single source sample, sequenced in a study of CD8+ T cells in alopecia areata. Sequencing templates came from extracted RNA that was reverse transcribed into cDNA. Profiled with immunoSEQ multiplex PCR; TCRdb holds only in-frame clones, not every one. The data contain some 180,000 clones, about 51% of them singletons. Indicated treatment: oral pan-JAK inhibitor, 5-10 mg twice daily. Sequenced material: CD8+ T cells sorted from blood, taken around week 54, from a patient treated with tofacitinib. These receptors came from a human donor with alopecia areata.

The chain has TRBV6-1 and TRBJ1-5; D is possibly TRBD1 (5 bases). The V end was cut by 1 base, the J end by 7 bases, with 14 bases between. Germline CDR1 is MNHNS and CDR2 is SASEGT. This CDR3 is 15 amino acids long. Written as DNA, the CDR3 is TGTGCCAGCAGTGAAGAAGACAGTACATACCAGCCCCAGCATTTT. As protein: CASSEEDSTYQPQHF.

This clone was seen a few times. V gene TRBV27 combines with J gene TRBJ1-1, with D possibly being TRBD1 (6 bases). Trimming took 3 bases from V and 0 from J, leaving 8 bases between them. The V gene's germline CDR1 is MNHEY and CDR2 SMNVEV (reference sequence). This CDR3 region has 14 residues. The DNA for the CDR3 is TGTGCCAGCAGTTTTCAGGGGATGAACACTGAAGCTTTCTTT. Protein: CASSFQGMNTEAFF.

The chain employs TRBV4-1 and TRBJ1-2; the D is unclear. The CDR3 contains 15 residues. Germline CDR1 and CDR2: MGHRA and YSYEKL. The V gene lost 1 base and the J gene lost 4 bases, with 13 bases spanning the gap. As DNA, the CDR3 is TGCGCCAGCAGCCAAGTAGCCTCCGGCAGCTATGGCTACACCTTC. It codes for CASSQVASGSYGYTF.

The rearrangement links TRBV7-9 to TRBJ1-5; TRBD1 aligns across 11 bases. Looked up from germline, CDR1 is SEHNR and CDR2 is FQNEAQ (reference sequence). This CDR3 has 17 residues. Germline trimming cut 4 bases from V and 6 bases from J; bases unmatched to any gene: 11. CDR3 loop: CASSYTRTGGRSQPQHF. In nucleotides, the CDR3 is TGTGCCAGCAGCTACACTCGGACAGGGGGCCGGAGTCAGCCCCAGCATTTT.

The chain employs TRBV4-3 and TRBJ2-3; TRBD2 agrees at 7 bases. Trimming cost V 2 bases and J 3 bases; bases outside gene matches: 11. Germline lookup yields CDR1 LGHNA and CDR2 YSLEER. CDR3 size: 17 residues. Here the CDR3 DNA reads TGCGCCAGCAGCCAATCCGCGAAGGGACTACGGACAGATACGCAGTATTTT. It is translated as CASSQSAKGLRTDTQYF.

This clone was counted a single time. The CDR3 spells CASSPRVGEETQYF. Here the CDR3 DNA reads TGTGCCAGCAGCCCACGGGTAGGGGAAGAGACCCAGTACTTC. The V and J genes are TRBV13 and TRBJ2-5, with D possibly matching TRBD1 (5 bases). Trimming stripped 5 bases from V and 3 bases from J, with 13 bases between. Germline CDR1 is PRHDT and CDR2 is FYEKMQ (reference sequence). The CDR3 sequence is 14 residues long.

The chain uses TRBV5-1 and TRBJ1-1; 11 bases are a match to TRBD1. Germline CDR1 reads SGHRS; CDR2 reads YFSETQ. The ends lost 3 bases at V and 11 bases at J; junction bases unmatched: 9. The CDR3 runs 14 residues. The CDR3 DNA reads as TGCGCCAGCAGCTCAACCGGGACAGGGGGGACGGCTTTCTTT. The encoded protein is CASSSTGTGGTAFF.

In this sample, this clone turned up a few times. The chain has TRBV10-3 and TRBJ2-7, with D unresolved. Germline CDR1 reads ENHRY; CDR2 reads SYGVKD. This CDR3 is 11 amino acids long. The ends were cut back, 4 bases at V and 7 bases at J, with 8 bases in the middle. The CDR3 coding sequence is TGTGCCATCAGTGTTAAGGGAGAGCAGTACTTC. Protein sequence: CAISVKGEQYF.

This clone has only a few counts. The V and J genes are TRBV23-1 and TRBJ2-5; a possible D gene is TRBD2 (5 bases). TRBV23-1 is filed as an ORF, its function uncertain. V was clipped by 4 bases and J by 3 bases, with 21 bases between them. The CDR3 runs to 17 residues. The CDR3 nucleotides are TGCGCCAGCAGTCCCCGGTGTCCGACCCCGAGGGAAGAGACCCAGTACTTC. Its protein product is CASSPRCPTPREETQYF.

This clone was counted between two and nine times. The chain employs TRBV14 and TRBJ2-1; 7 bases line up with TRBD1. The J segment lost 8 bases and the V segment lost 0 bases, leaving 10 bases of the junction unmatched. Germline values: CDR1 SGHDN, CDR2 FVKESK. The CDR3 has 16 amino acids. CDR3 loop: CASSQERGLPSDEQFF. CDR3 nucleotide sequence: TGTGCCAGCAGCCAAGAGAGGGGGCTGCCCTCGGATGAGCAGTTCTTC. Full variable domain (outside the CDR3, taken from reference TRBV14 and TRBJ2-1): EAGVTQFPSHSVIEKGQTVTLRCDPISGHDNLYWYRRVMGKEIKFLLHFVKESKQDESGMPNNRFLAERTGGTYSTLKVQPAELEDSGVYFCASSQERGLPSDEQFFGPGTRLTVL.

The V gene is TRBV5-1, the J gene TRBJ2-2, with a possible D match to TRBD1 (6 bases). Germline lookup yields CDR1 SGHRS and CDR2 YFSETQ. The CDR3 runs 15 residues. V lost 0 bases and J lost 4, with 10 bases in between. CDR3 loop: CASSLVRGSTGELFF. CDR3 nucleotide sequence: TGCGCCAGCAGCTTGGTGAGGGGGTCCACCGGGGAGCTGTTTTTT.

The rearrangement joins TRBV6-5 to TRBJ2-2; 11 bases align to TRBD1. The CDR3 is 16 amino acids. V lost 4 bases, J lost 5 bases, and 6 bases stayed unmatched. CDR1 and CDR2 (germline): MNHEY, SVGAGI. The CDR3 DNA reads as TGTGCCAGCAGTTTCGGGACAGGGGGAAGGACCGGGGAGCTGTTTTTT. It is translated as CASSFGTGGRTGELFF.

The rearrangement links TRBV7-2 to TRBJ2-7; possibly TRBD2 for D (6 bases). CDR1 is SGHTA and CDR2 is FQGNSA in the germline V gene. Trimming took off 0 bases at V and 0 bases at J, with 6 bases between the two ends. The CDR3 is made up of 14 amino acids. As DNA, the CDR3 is TGTGCCAGCAGCTTAGCGGGACTCTCCTACGAGCAGTACTTC. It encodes CASSLAGLSYEQYF.

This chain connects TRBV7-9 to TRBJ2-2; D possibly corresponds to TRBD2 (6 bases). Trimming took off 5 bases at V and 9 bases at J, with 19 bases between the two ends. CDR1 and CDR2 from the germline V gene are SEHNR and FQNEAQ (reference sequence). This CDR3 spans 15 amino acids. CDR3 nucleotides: TGTGCCAGCAGCCAGGGACTCTACCTCAGTCGGGAGCTGTTTTTT. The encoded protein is CASSQGLYLSRELFF.

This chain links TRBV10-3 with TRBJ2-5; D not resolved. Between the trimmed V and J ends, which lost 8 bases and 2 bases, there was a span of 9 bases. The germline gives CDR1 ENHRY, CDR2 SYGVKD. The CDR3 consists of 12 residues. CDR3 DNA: TGTGCCATCTCGACGGATCAAGAGACCCAGTACTTC. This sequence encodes CAISTDQETQYF.

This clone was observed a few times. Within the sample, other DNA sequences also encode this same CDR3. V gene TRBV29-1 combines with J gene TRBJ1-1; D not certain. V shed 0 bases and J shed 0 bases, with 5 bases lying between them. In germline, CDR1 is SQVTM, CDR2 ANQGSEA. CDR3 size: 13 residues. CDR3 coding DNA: TGCAGCGTTGAAGATCAGATGAACACTGAAGCTTTCTTT. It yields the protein CSVEDQMNTEAFF. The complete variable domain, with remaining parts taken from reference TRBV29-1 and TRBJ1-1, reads SAVISQKPSRDICQRGTSLTIQCQVDSQVTMMFWYRQQPGQSLTLIATANQGSEATYESGFVIDKFPISRPNLTFSTLTVSNMSPEDSSIYLCSVEDQMNTEAFFGQGTRLTVV.

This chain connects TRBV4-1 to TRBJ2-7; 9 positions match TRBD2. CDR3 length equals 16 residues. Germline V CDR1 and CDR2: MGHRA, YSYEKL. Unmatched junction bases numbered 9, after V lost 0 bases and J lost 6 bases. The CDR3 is CASSQDRTAGGGEQYF. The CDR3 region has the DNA TGCGCCAGCAGCCAAGATCGGACAGCGGGGGGTGGCGAGCAGTACTTC.

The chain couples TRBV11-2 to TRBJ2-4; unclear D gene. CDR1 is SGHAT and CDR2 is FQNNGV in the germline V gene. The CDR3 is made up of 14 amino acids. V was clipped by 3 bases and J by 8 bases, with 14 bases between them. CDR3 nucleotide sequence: TGTGCCAGCAGCTTCGCGACACCCGAGGACATTCAGTACTTC. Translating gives CASSFATPEDIQYF.